This TCR beta chain was recovered during a study of early T cells in non-severe SARS-CoV-2 infection. Turning to the study itself: The authors sequenced bulk RNA from unsorted whole blood, leaving chains unpaired. General study points: Sequences matched to VDJdb favored anti-spike CD8 responses, while private and CD4 specificities were missed.

Unique molecular identifiers were affixed to single, distinct cDNA molecules. TCRdb independently ran MiXCR on the 5' RACE reads; one entry per CDR3 protein. The sample has tens of thousands of distinct CDR3 sequences, roughly 10% seen once; the top ten hold 5.5% to 7%. V shed 6 bases and J 5 bases; nucleotides not matched to a gene: 12. CDR3 length: 15 residues. Germline assignment: CDR1 MNHEY and CDR2 SVGEGT. This clonotype came up a few times. Its antigen is currently unknown. The chain has TRBV6-2 or TRBV6-3 and TRBJ1-1; 7 nucleotides line up with TRBD1. Material for sequencing was whole blood. This receptor was taken from an adult who was a healthcare worker with PCR-confirmed SARS-CoV-2 infection or an uninfected control (not recorded which). The CDR3 coding sequence is TGTGCCAGCAGGGAGCACGCACAGGGGCGAACTGAAGCTTTCTTT. This encodes CASREHAQGRTEAFF.